This paragraph reports one T cell receptor beta chain. The sample comes from a study of T cell changes during pregnancy in multiple sclerosis. TCRdb's table, derived via immunoSEQ multiplex PCR, lists solely in-frame clones and lacks some. The sample contains over 50,000 clones, 92% of which appear only once. The germline V gene has CDR1 SGHNT and CDR2 YYREEE (reference sequence). The CDR3 consists of 16 residues. V was clipped by 4 bases and J by 1 base; unmatched bases: 8. This receptor was identified in a female donor with multiple sclerosis, enrolled in a pregnancy study. This sequence joins TRBV5-4 and TRBJ1-2; 9 bases align to TRBD1. The sequences come from CD4+ T cells from peripheral blood mononuclear cells, collected in the third trimester of pregnancy. In DNA form, the CDR3 reads TGTGCCAGCAGCCCGGCTCGGGGACAGGGTAACTATGGCTACACCTTC. It specifies CASSPARGQGNYGYTF.